Listed below are T cell receptor beta chains from one sample, sequenced in a study of T cell responses to AZD1222 COVID-19 vaccine. The data were produced by immunoSEQ multiplex PCR, yet TCRdb's version contains in-frame clones alone and is incomplete. Here the sample spans around 170,000 clones, 80% to 90% being singletons. The sample here was peripheral blood, taken 28 days after the second AZD1222 dose. Receptors originate from an adult who received the AZD1222 COVID-19 vaccine. Both conserved end residues are part of each CDR3. The order of the fields is D gene, J gene, V gene, clone size, CDR3 protein, CDR3 DNA. The D gene is left open where the match is weak. Size is stated for part of the rows, as once, few or many counts, or as a class when the clone is expanded.

>.|TRBJ1-1|TRBV5-1|.
CASSLVGGKNTEAFF
TGCGCCAGCAGCTTGGTCGGGGGGAAGAACACTGAAGCTTTCTTT
>.|TRBJ1-2|TRBV9|.
CASSVDGRSNYGYTF
TGTGCCAGCAGCGTAGATGGCAGATCTAACTATGGCTACACCTTC
>.|TRBJ1-1|TRBV5-1|.
CASSSLQGTDTEAFF
TGCGCCAGCAGCTCGCTACAGGGAACGGACACTGAAGCTTTCTTT
>.|TRBJ1-6|TRBV7-2|.
CASSYRDGYNSPLHF
TGTGCCAGCAGCTACCGGGACGGTTATAATTCACCCCTCCACTTT
>TRBD2|TRBJ2-3|TRBV9|.
CASSVDGTTGGNTQYF
TGTGCCAGCAGCGTAGACGGGACCACGGGGGGTAATACGCAGTATTTT
>TRBD1|TRBJ1-1|TRBV18|.
CASSPRGTENTEAFF
TGTGCCAGCTCACCAAGGGGGACAGAGAACACTGAAGCTTTCTTT
>.|TRBJ2-7|TRBV2|.
CASSESPGYSYEQYF
TGTGCCAGCAGTGAAAGTCCCGGGTACTCTTACGAGCAGTACTTC
>TRBD1|TRBJ2-5|TRBV19|.
CASSTTDRVQETQYF
TGTGCCAGTAGTACCACCGACAGGGTGCAGGAGACCCAGTACTTC
>.|TRBJ1-5|TRBV23-1|.
CASSQSWGSNQPQHF
TGCGCCAGCAGTCAATCGTGGGGTAGCAATCAGCCCCAGCATTTT
>.|TRBJ2-3|TRBV9|.
CASRGSGTDTQYF
TGTGCCAGCAGGGGTAGCGGCACAGATACGCAGTATTTT
>.|TRBJ1-2|TRBV7-2|.
CASSLRFSEGYTF
TGTGCCAGCAGCTTACGTTTTTCGGAGGGCTACACCTTC
>.|TRBJ1-6|TRBV5-1|.
CASSLENGNSPLHF
TGCGCCAGCAGCTTGGAAAACGGTAATTCACCCCTCCACTTT
>.|TRBJ2-1|TRBV5-4|.
CASSLDWSPGYNEQFF
TGTGCCAGCAGCTTGGATTGGAGTCCAGGATACAATGAGCAGTTCTTC
>.|TRBJ1-2|TRBV28|.
CASSADFPGYTF
TGTGCCAGCAGTGCGGACTTTCCGGGCTACACCTTC
>.|TRBJ1-4|TRBV18|.
CASSPSIPRGEKLFF
TGTGCCAGCTCACCATCAATCCCCCGGGGTGAAAAACTGTTTTTT
>TRBD1|TRBJ1-5|TRBV19|.
CASRTGAGHQPQHF
TGTGCCAGTAGAACAGGGGCGGGACATCAGCCCCAGCATTTT
>TRBD1|TRBJ1-5|TRBV6-5|.
CASGQGFVYQPQHF
TGTGCCAGCGGACAGGGGTTTGTATATCAGCCCCAGCATTTT
>.|TRBJ1-2|TRBV5-1|.
CASSELGYSGYTF
TGCGCCAGCAGCGAGTTGGGGTACTCTGGCTACACCTTC
>.|TRBJ2-7|TRBV11-1|.
CASSLGSQAEYEQYF
TGTGCCAGCAGCTTAGGGTCGCAGGCGGAATACGAGCAGTACTTC
>TRBD1|TRBJ1-5|TRBV5-1|.
CASSRTGGNQPQHF
TGCGCCAGCAGCCGGACAGGGGGCAATCAGCCCCAGCATTTT
>TRBD1|TRBJ1-2|TRBV28|.
CASSWDSLYGYTF
TGTGCCAGCAGTTGGGACAGCCTATACGGCTACACCTTC
>.|TRBJ1-5|TRBV19|.
CASSRSGQGGQPQHF
TGTGCCAGTAGTCGCTCGGGCCAGGGAGGTCAGCCCCAGCATTTT
>.|TRBJ1-6|TRBV28|.
CASSLAGTPSSYNSPLHF
TGTGCCAGCAGTTTGGCCGGGACACCGAGCTCCTATAATTCACCCCTCCACTTT
>TRBD2|TRBJ2-5|TRBV18|.
CASSPLRGGAQETQYF
TGTGCCAGCTCACCACTGCGGGGGGGAGCCCAAGAGACCCAGTACTTC
>.|TRBJ2-1|TRBV6-4|once
CASSDSHGGGDEQFF
TGTGCCAGCAGTGACTCGCATGGGGGCGGGGATGAGCAGTTCTTC
>.|TRBJ2-2|TRBV6-2/TRBV6-3|.
CASSYFRGLGTGELFF
TGTGCCAGCAGTTACTTCCGGGGGCTGGGCACCGGGGAGCTGTTTTTT
>.|TRBJ1-5|TRBV10-3|.
CAISAGWEQPQHF
TGTGCCATCAGTGCCGGGTGGGAGCAGCCCCAGCATTTT
>.|TRBJ1-5|TRBV3-1/TRBV3-2|.
CASSQDAGGQPQHF
TGTGCCAGCAGCCAAGATGCAGGCGGTCAGCCCCAGCATTTT
>TRBD1|TRBJ2-1|TRBV24-1|.
CATNPGQGRNEQFF
TGTGCCACCAACCCGGGACAGGGCCGCAATGAGCAGTTCTTC
>.|TRBJ2-7|TRBV4-1|.
CASSLTTRRRLEQYF
TGCGCCAGCAGTCTTACGACTCGGAGGAGGCTCGAGCAGTACTTC
>.|TRBJ1-3|TRBV30|.
CAWNDFPASSGNTIYF
TGTGCCTGGAATGACTTTCCCGCCAGCTCTGGAAACACCATATATTTT
>.|TRBJ2-3|TRBV6-5|.
CASRVTGTDTQYF
TGTGCCAGCAGGGTAACAGGGACAGATACGCAGTATTTT
>.|TRBJ2-7|TRBV6-2/TRBV6-3|.
CASSYGPYEQYF
TGTGCCAGCAGTTACGGTCCCTACGAGCAGTACTTC
>TRBD2|TRBJ2-1|TRBV6-5|.
CASSYSIFSGEHEQFF
TGTGCCAGCAGTTACTCGATATTTAGCGGGGAGCATGAGCAGTTCTTC
>.|TRBJ2-2|TRBV5-4|once
CASSREGSGELFF
TGTGCCAGCAGCCGAGAAGGGTCCGGGGAGCTGTTTTTT
>.|TRBJ1-4|TRBV7-9|.
CASSLAGPEWKLFF
TGTGCCAGCAGCTTAGCAGGGCCCGAATGGAAACTGTTTTTT
>.|TRBJ2-3|TRBV24-1|.
CATSAGTGRTDTQYF
TGTGCCACCAGTGCGGGGACCGGTCGGACAGATACGCAGTATTTT
>TRBD1|TRBJ2-6|TRBV3-1/TRBV3-2|.
CASSPRAGGVSGANVLTF
TGTGCCAGCAGCCCCCGGGCAGGGGGCGTATCTGGGGCCAACGTCCTGACTTTC
>.|TRBJ2-7|TRBV12-3/TRBV12-4|.
CASSSLAYEQYF
TGTGCCAGCAGTTCCCTAGCCTACGAGCAGTACTTC
>.|TRBJ2-2|TRBV7-3|.
CASSPHDSRLSGELFF
TGTGCCAGCAGCCCCCATGACAGTCGGTTGAGCGGGGAGCTGTTTTTT
>.|TRBJ1-2|TRBV2|.
CASSERAPGSGYTF
TGTGCCAGCAGTGAGCGCGCCCCAGGAAGTGGCTACACCTTC
>.|TRBJ1-3|TRBV4-1|.
CASTSGGPGNTIYF
TGCGCCAGCACCTCTGGGGGGCCCGGAAACACCATATATTTT
>.|TRBJ1-4|TRBV27|.
CASSLSPARWRATNEKLFF
TGTGCCAGCAGTTTATCTCCAGCTCGGTGGAGAGCAACTAATGAAAAACTGTTTTTT
>.|TRBJ2-3|TRBV10-2|.
CASSLAGSTDTQYF
TGCGCCAGCAGTCTGGCGGGGAGCACAGATACGCAGTATTTT
>TRBD1|TRBJ2-5|TRBV6-5|.
CAGAWTGGETQYF
TGTGCCGGGGCATGGACAGGGGGAGAGACCCAGTACTTC
>.|TRBJ1-1|TRBV6-5|once
CASAVVEGDTEAFF
TGTGCCAGCGCCGTGGTGGAGGGTGACACTGAAGCTTTCTTT
>.|TRBJ1-2|TRBV7-8|few
CASSLVGGTGYGYTF
TGTGCCAGCAGCTTAGTGGGAGGGACGGGCTATGGCTACACCTTC
>.|TRBJ1-2|TRBV10-3|once
CAIKPSDSYGYTF
TGTGCCATCAAACCATCCGACAGCTATGGCTACACCTTC